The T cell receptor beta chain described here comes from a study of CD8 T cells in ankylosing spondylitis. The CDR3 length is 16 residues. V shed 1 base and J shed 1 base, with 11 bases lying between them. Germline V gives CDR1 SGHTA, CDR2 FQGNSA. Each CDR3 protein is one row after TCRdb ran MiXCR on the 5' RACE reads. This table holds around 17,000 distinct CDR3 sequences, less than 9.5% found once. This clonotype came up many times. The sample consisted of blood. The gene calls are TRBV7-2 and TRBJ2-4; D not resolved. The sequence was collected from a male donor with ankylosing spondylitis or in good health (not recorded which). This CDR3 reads CASSLEATRAKNIQYF. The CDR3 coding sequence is TGTGCCAGCAGCTTAGAAGCCACAAGGGCCAAAAACATTCAGTACTTC.